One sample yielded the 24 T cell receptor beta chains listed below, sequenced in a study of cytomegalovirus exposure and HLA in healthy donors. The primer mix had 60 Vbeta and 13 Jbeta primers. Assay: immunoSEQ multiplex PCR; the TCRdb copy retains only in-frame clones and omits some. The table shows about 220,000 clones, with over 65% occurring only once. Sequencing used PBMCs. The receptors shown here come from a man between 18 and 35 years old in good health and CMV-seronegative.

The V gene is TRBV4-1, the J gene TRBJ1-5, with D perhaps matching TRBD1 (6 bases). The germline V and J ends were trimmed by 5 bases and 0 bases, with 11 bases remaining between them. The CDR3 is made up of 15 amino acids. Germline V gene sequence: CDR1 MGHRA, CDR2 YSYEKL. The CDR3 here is CASSGGGASNQPQHF. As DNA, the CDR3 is TGCGCCAGCAGCGGTGGGGGGGCTAGCAATCAGCCCCAGCATTTT.

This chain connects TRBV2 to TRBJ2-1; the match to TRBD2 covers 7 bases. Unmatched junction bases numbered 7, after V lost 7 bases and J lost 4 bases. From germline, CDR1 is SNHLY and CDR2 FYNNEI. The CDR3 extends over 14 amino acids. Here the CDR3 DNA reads TGTGCCAGCAACGTGGCCGGGAGGTACAATGAGCAGTTCTTC. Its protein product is CASNVAGRYNEQFF.

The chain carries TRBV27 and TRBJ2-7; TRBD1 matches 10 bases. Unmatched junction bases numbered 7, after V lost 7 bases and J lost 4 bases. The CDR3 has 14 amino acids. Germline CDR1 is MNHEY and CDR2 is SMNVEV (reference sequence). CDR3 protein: CASTSGQGPYEQYF. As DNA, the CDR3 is TGTGCCAGCACCTCGGGACAGGGGCCTTACGAGCAGTACTTC.

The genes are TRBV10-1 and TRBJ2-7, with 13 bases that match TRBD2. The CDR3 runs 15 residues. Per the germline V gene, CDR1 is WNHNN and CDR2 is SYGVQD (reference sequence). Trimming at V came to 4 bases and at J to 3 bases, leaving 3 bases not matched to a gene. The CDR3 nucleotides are TGCGCCAGCAGTGGGACTAGCGGGAGCGTCTACGAGCAGTACTTC. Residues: CASSGTSGSVYEQYF.

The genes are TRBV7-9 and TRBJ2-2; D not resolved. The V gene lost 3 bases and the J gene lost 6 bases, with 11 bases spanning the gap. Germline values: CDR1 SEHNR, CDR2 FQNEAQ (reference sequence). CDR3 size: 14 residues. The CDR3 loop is CASSFRSSAGELFF. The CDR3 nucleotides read TGTGCCAGCAGCTTCCGTTCCTCCGCCGGGGAGCTGTTTTTT.

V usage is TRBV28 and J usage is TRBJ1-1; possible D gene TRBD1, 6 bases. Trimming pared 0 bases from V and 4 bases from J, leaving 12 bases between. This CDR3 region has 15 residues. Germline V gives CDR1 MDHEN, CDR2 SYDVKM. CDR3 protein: CASSLWGAHSTEAFF. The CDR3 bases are TGTGCCAGCAGTTTATGGGGGGCGCATTCCACTGAAGCTTTCTTT.

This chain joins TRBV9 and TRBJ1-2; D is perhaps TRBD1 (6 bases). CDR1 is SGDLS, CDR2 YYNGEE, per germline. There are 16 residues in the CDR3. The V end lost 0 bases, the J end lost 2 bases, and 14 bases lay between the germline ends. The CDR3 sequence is CASSVDGGAGNYGYTF. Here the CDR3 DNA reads TGTGCCAGCAGCGTAGATGGGGGGGCAGGGAACTATGGCTACACCTTC.

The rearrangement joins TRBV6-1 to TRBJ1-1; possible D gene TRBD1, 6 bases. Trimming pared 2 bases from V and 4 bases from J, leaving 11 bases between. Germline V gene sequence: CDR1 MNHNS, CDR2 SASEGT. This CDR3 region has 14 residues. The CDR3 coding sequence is TGTGCCAGCAGTGAAAGGGGGGGAAGCACTGAAGCTTTCTTT. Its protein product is CASSERGGSTEAFF.

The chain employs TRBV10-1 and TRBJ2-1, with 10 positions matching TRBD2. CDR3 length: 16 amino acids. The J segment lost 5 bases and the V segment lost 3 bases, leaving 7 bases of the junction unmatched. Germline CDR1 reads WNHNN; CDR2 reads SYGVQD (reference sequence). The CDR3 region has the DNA TGCGCCAGCAGTGACCCTAGCGGGAGCCCCCACAATGAGCAGTTCTTC. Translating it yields CASSDPSGSPHNEQFF.

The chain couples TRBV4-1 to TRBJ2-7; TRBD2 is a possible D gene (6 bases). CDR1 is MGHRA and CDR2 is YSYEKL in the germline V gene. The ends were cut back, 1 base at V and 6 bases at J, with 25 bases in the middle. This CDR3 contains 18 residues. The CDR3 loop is CASSQGAGLLLGASEQYF. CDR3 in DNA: TGCGCCAGCAGCCAAGGGGCGGGACTCCTTCTCGGCGCTAGCGAGCAGTACTTC.

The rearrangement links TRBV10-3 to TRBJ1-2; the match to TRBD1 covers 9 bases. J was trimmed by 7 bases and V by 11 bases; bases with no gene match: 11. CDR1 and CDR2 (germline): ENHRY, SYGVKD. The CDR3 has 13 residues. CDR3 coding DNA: TGTGCCCAAGGGGTACAGGGGGCTAGTGGCTACACCTTC. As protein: CAQGVQGASGYTF.

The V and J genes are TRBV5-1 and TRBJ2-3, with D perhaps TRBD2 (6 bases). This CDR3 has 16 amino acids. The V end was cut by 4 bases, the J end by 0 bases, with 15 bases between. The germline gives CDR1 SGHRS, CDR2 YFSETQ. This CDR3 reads CASSLPPGESTDTQYF. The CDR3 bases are TGCGCCAGCAGCCTCCCCCCGGGAGAGAGCACAGATACGCAGTATTTT.

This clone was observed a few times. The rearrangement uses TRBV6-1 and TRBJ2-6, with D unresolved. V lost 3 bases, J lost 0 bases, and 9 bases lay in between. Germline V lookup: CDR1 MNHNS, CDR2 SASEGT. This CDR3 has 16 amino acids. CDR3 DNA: TGTGCCAGCAGTGAGAATTGGAGCTCTGGGGCCAACGTCCTGACTTTC. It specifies CASSENWSSGANVLTF.

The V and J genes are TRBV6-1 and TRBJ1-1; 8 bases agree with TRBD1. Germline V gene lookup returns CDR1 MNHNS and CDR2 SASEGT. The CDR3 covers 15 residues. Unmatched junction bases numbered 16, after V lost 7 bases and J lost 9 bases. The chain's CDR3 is CASTRRAGTGEQAFF. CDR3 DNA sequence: TGTGCCAGCACCAGACGAGCCGGGACAGGAGAACAAGCTTTCTTT.

The CDR3 sequence is CASSGGQGAMKTNYGYTF. Written as DNA, the CDR3 is TGTGCCAGCAGTGGGGGACAGGGGGCCATGAAGACTAACTATGGCTACACCTTC. The rearrangement uses TRBV6-1 and TRBJ1-2, with 12 positions matching TRBD1. Germline assignment: CDR1 MNHNS and CDR2 SASEGT. This CDR3 contains 18 residues. Germline trimming cut 4 bases from V and 0 bases from J; bases unmatched to any gene: 9.

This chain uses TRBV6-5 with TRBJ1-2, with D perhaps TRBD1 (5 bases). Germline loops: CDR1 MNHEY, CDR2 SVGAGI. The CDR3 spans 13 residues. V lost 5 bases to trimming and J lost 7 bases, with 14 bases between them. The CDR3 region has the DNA TGTGCCAGCAGTGAAGGGGTACAAAGTGGCTACACCTTC. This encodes CASSEGVQSGYTF.

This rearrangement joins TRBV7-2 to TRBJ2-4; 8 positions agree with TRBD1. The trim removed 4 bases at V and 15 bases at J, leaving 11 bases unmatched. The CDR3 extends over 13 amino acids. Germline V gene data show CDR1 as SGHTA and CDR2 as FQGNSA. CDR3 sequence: CASSSPPDRVLYF. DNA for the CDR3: TGTGCCAGCAGCTCCCCTCCGGACAGGGTTTTGTACTTC.

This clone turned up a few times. In DNA, the CDR3 is TGTGCCTGGAGTGGACAGAATCAGCCCCAGCATTTT. Amino acid sequence: CAWSGQNQPQHF. The V call is TRBV30, the J call TRBJ1-5; a weak D match, TRBD1 (5 bases). The CDR3 is 12 residues long. V lost 1 base and J lost 4, with 5 bases in between. Germline lookup yields CDR1 GTSNPN and CDR2 SVGIG (reference sequence).

The CDR3: CASSPITISYEQYF. In DNA, the CDR3 is TGCGCCAGCAGCCCTATCACCATATCCTACGAGCAGTACTTC. The V and J genes are TRBV5-1 and TRBJ2-7; the D is unclear. Germline V gene lookup returns CDR1 SGHRS and CDR2 YFSETQ. The CDR3 totals 14 residues. With 4 bases removed from V and 1 base from J, the gap between germline ends came to 12 bases.

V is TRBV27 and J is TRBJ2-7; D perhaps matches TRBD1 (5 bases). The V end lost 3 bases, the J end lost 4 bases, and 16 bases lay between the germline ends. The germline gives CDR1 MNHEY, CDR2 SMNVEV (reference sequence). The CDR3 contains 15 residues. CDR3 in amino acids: CASSFAYRKTYEQYF. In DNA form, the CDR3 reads TGTGCCAGCAGTTTTGCTTACAGGAAAACGTACGAGCAGTACTTC.

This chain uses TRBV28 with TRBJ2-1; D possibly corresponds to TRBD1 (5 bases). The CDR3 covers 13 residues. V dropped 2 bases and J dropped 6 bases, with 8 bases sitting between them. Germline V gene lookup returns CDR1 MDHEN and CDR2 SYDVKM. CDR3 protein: CASSLPGFNEQFF. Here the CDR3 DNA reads TGTGCCAGCAGTTTACCAGGGTTCAATGAGCAGTTCTTC.

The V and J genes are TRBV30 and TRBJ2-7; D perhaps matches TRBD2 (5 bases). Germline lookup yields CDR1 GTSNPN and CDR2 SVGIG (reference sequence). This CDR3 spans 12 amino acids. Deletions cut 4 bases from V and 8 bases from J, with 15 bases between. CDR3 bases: TGTGCCTGGACCCTACTAGGTCGTAAGCAGTACTTC. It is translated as CAWTLLGRKQYF.

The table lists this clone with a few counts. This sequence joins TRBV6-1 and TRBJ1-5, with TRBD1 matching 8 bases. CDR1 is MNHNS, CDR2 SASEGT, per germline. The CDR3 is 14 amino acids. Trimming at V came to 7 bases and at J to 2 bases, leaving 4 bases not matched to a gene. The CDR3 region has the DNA TGTGCCAGCAAAACAGGGGGTGGCAATCAGCCCCAGCATTTT. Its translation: CASKTGGGNQPQHF.

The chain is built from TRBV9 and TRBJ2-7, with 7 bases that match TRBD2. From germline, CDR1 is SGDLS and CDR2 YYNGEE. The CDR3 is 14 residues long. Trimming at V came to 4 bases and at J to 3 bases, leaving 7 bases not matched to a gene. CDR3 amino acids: CASSSSGADYEQYF. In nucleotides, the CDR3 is TGTGCCAGCAGCTCCAGCGGGGCCGACTACGAGCAGTACTTC.